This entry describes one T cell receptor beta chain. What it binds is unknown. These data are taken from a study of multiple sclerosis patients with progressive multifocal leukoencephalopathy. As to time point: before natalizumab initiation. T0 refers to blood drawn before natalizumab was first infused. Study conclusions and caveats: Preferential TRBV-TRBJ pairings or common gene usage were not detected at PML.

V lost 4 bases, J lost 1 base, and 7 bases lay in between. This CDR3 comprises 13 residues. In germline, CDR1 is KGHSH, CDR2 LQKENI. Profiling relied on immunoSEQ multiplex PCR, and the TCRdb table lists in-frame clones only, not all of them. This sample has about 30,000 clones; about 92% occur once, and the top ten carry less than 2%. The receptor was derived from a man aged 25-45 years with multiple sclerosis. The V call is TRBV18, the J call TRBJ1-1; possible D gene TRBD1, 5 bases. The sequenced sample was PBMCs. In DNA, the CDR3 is TGTGCCAGCTCACGAGGGACGAACACTGAAGCTTTCTTT. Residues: CASSRGTNTEAFF.